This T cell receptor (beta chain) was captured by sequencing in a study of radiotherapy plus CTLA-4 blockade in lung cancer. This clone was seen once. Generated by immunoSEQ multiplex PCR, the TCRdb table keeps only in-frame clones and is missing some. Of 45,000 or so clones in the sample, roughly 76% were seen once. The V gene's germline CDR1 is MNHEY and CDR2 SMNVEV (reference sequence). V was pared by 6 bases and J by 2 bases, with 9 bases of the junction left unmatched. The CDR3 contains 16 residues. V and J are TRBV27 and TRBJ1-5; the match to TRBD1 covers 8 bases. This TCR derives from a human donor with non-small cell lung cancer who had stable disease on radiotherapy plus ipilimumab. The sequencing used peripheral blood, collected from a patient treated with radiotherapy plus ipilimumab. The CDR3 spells CASSPRQGRGNQPQHF. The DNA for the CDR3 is TGTGCCAGCAGCCCCAGACAGGGGAGGGGCAATCAGCCCCAGCATTTT.